This entry is about one T cell receptor (beta chain). Its antigen is undetermined. The sample originates from a study of shared clonotypes between healthy human individuals. Study-wide background: Three plates each covered CD4 naive and memory; CD8 naive two, CD8 memory one. Study-wide results and limits: Across subsets, estimated richness was generally greater for naive than for memory populations. Clonotype sharing across a few donors was observed for around 5% of naive CD4 clonotypes.

Profiling relied on immunoSEQ multiplex PCR, and the TCRdb table lists in-frame clones only, not all of them. The profile covers 400,000 or so clones, with 95% to 97% appearing a single time and around 0.32% taken by the ten largest. The CDR3 has 11 amino acids. Trimming left V 7 bases short and J 3 bases short, with 7 bases between. CDR1 is LNHDA, CDR2 SQIVND, per germline (reference sequence). The sequencing sample was made of memory CD8+ T cells sorted from blood. Documented subset: CD45RO+ cells pooled with CCR7-negative TemRA cells. The chain couples TRBV19 to TRBJ2-7; D is ambiguous. This TCR was recovered from a man aged 25-45 years in good health. The CDR3 loop is CASKGSYEQYF. CDR3 in DNA: TGTGCCAGTAAGGGTAGCTACGAGCAGTACTTC.